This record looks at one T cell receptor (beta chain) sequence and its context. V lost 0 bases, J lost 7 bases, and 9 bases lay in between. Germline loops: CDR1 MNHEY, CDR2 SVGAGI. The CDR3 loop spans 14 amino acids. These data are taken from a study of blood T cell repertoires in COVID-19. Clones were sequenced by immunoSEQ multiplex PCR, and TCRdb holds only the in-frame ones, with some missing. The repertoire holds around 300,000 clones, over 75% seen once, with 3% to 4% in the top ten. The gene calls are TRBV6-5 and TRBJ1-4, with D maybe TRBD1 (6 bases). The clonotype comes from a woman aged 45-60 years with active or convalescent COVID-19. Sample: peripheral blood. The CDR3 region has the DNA TGTGCCAGCAGTTACTCGAAGGGGGTTGAAAAACTGTTTTTT. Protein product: CASSYSKGVEKLFF.